The 14 T cell receptor beta chains below come from one sample, sequenced in a study of human T cells and chemical hapten exposure. Time point meaning: patch test 1, 2 weeks after DPC sensitization. Treatment denoted: therapeutic diphenylcyclopropenone sensitization with weekly scalp DPC. TCRdb re-called the RACE reads with MiXCR, one entry per CDR3 protein. This sample yields about 120,000 distinct CDR3 sequences, of which roughly an eighth are seen a single time; about 0.9% belongs to the top ten. The sample here was whole blood, taken in connection with sensitization to the hapten diphenylcyclopropenone (DPC). The receptors were sampled from a man younger than 35 with alopecia areata. Some clones in this sample may be carry-over from other donors' samples.

This clonotype was recorded a few times. The chain is built from TRBV12-3 or TRBV12-4 and TRBJ1-1; 8 bases are a match to TRBD1. The trim removed 3 bases at V and 4 bases at J, leaving 4 bases unmatched. The CDR3 consists of 14 residues. The CDR3 spells CASSFQGASTEAFF. The CDR3 nucleotides are TGTGCCAGCAGTTTCCAGGGGGCGAGCACTGAAGCTTTCTTT.

This clonotype was counted a few times. V is TRBV4-1 and J is TRBJ1-5, with 10 positions matching TRBD1. From germline, CDR1 is MGHRA and CDR2 YSYEKL. The CDR3 is made up of 15 amino acids. With V trimmed by 2 bases and J by 7 bases, 5 bases remained unmatched. The CDR3 protein is CASSQNGQGVQPQHF. Here the CDR3 DNA reads TGCGCCAGCAGCCAAAATGGACAGGGGGTCCAGCCCCAGCATTTT.

This clonotype was seen more than once but under ten times. The chain links TRBV20-1 to TRBJ1-2, with TRBD1 matching over 7 bases. V shed 1 base and J 3 bases; nucleotides not matched to a gene: 2. CDR1 and CDR2 (germline): DFQATT, SNEGSKA (reference sequence). This CDR3 comprises 13 residues. In DNA form, the CDR3 reads TGCAGTGCTAGAGCAGACAGGGACTATGGCTACACCTTC. Its translation is CSARADRDYGYTF.

This clonotype has more than one count but fewer than ten. V and J are TRBV5-4 and TRBJ1-5; no definite D call. This CDR3 has 13 residues. CDR1 is SGHNT and CDR2 is YYREEE in the germline V gene (reference sequence). Trimming stripped 0 bases from V and 7 bases from J, with 8 bases between. CDR3 nucleotide sequence: TGTGCCAGCAGCTTGGGGGGTTTGCAGCCCCAGCATTTT. Amino acids: CASSLGGLQPQHF.

In its sample, this clonotype was seen a few times. V usage is TRBV20-1 and J usage is TRBJ1-2; 9 bases are shared with TRBD1. Germline CDR1 DFQATT, CDR2 SNEGSKA (reference sequence). The V and J ends lost 2 bases and 7 bases, in that order; junction bases with no gene match: 14. The length of the CDR3 is 16 residues. The CDR3 protein is CSARHRGDRVNAGYTF. CDR3 DNA: TGCAGTGCTAGACATAGGGGGGACAGGGTAAATGCTGGCTACACCTTC.

This clonotype was counted a few times. Germline and junction disagree at one end, which may indicate a read error. The genes are TRBV2 and TRBJ1-1; D remains ambiguous. The CDR3 loop spans 11 amino acids. Looked up from germline, CDR1 is SNHLY and CDR2 is FYNNEI. The DNA for the CDR3 is TGTGCCAGCAGTGAAGTAGTTCGATACGAATTT. As protein: CASSEVVRYEF. Supplemented by reference TRBV2 and TRBJ1-1, the full variable domain reads EPEVTQTPSHQVTQMGQEVILRCVPISNHLYFYWYRQILGQKVEFLVSFYNNEISEKSEIFDDQFSVERPDGSNFTLKIRSTKLEDSAMYFCASSEVVRYEFGQGTRLTVV.

J is TRBJ1-1 and V is TRBV6-1; D gene uncertain. The V gene's germline CDR1 is MNHNS and CDR2 SASEGT. This CDR3 spans 12 amino acids. V lost 10 bases and J 6 bases, leaving 15 bases between the germline ends. The CDR3 region has the DNA TGTGCCAACTTCCAGGTTTCGGCTGAAGCTTTCTTT. It codes for CANFQVSAEAFF.

This clonotype occurred a few times. The rearrangement uses TRBV5-4 and TRBJ2-1, with no clear D. The V gene's germline CDR1 is SGHNT and CDR2 YYREEE (reference sequence). Deletions cut 0 bases from V and 4 bases from J, with 8 bases between. The CDR3 length is 14 residues. The CDR3 coding sequence is TGTGCCAGCAGCTTGGGAAGCAGGTACAATGAGCAGTTCTTC. Amino acids: CASSLGSRYNEQFF.

This clonotype was detected a few times. The V call is TRBV29-1, the J call TRBJ1-2; 10 bases line up with TRBD1. Trimming at V came to 4 bases and at J to 3 bases, leaving 2 bases not matched to a gene. The CDR3 runs 13 residues. Germline loops: CDR1 SQVTM, CDR2 ANQGSEA. The CDR3 DNA reads as TGCAGCGTTGGACAGGGGGCGGACTATGGCTACACCTTC. Translation: CSVGQGADYGYTF.

The J gene is TRBJ2-3, the V gene TRBV11-2; maybe TRBD2 (6 bases). V was clipped by 5 bases and J by 10 bases, with 25 bases between them. The germline CDR1 and CDR2 sequences are SGHAT and FQNNGV. CDR3 length: 16 residues. The CDR3 bases are TGTGCCAGCAGCCAGACGGCTAGCCGGGGGAACTTGGCGCAGTATTTT. Translating gives CASSQTASRGNLAQYF.

This chain links TRBV28 with TRBJ1-1, with D uncertain. Germline values: CDR1 MDHEN, CDR2 SYDVKM. Trimming pared 3 bases from V and 6 bases from J, leaving 8 bases between. CDR3 length: 12 amino acids. CDR3 sequence: CASSLLLPEAFF. The CDR3 DNA reads TGTGCCAGCAGTTTGCTACTCCCTGAAGCTTTCTTT.

V is TRBV4-3 and J is TRBJ1-2; D gene uncertain. Trimming stripped 0 bases from V and 0 bases from J, with 14 bases between. From germline, CDR1 is LGHNA and CDR2 YSLEER. The CDR3 totals 17 residues. The CDR3 loop is CASSQDRAGGPNYGYTF. CDR3 DNA: TGCGCCAGCAGCCAAGACCGTGCGGGCGGTCCTAACTATGGCTACACCTTC.

The J gene is TRBJ1-2, the V gene TRBV20-1; 9 bases fit TRBD1. This CDR3 spans 14 amino acids. V was clipped by 5 bases and J by 10 bases; unmatched bases: 14. CDR1 and CDR2 (germline): DFQATT, SNEGSKA (reference sequence). The DNA for the CDR3 is TGCAGTGCTGGGTTTGGGGACAGGGCTTCGGACTACACCTTC. Translated, it gives CSAGFGDRASDYTF.

CDR3 sequence: CASSNRDGKNQPQHF. The DNA for the CDR3 is TGTGCCAGTAGTAACCGGGACGGAAAGAATCAGCCCCAGCATTTT. The chain uses TRBV19 and TRBJ1-5, with D possibly being TRBD1 (5 bases). The CDR3 runs to 15 residues. Germline CDR1 is LNHDA and CDR2 is SQIVND (reference sequence). Trimming stripped 4 bases from V and 4 bases from J, with 14 bases between. The full variable domain, completed using reference TRBV19 and TRBJ1-5, is DGGITQSPKYLFRKEGQNVTLSCEQNLNHDAMYWYRQDPGQGLRLIYYSQIVNDFQKGDIAEGYSVSREKKESFPLTVTSAQKNPTAFYLCASSNRDGKNQPQHFGDGTRLSIL.